What follows are 9 T cell receptor beta chains derived from one specimen sequenced in a study of cytomegalovirus exposure and HLA in healthy donors. It was with 60 Vbeta and 13 Jbeta primers that the PCR ran. Assay used: immunoSEQ multiplex PCR; TCRdb lists only in-frame clones, some missing. Its listing shows about 79,000 clones. The sample consisted of PBMCs. The source is a man aged 25 to 45 in good health and CMV-seronegative.

The V and J genes are TRBV4-1 and TRBJ1-1; D not certain. Germline CDR1 MGHRA, CDR2 YSYEKL. The CDR3 has 14 amino acids. V lost 6 bases and J 0 bases, leaving 11 bases between the germline ends. The CDR3 bases are TGCGCCAGCAGGAACCCCTACCTGAACACTGAAGCTTTCTTT. Amino acid sequence: CASRNPYLNTEAFF.

This chain uses TRBV7-2 with TRBJ2-1; tentatively, D is TRBD2 (6 bases). This CDR3 is 13 amino acids long. The germline V and J ends were trimmed by 2 bases and 12 bases, with 14 bases remaining between them. Germline V gene data show CDR1 as SGHTA and CDR2 as FQGNSA. CDR3 loop: CASSLRALSGQFF. The CDR3, as DNA: TGTGCCAGCAGCTTACGTGCCCTTAGCGGGCAGTTCTTC.

As regards this clone: One junction end does not reproduce the germline sequence, and a read error may be involved. The V call is TRBV7-7, the J call TRBJ2-1, with a possible D match to TRBD1 (5 bases). The germline V gene encodes CDR1 SSHAT and CDR2 FNYEAQ (reference sequence). This CDR3 region has 14 residues. The DNA of the CDR3 is TGTGCTAGCAGCTTGACAGTCTCCTACAATGAGCAGTTCTTC. It is translated as CASSLTVSYNEQFF.

The chain couples TRBV19 to TRBJ2-7; TRBD1 agrees at 12 bases. The germline gives CDR1 LNHDA, CDR2 SQIVND (reference sequence). After removal of 6 bases from V and 5 bases from J, the junction contained 2 bases not matched to a gene. CDR3 length: 13 residues. The CDR3 reads CASSGTGGDEQYF. The CDR3 DNA follows: TGTGCCAGTAGCGGGACAGGGGGCGACGAGCAGTACTTC.

This chain connects TRBV7-9 to TRBJ2-5, with D uncertain. The CDR3 length is 14 residues. Germline V CDR1 and CDR2: SEHNR, FQNEAQ (reference sequence). The ends were cut back, 5 bases at V and 2 bases at J, with 12 bases in the middle. CDR3 protein: CASSRKAQQETQYF. The CDR3 region has the DNA TGTGCCAGCAGCCGCAAAGCGCAACAAGAGACCCAGTACTTC.

V gene TRBV27 combines with J gene TRBJ2-2, with D possibly being TRBD2 (5 bases). The CDR3 is 15 amino acids. Deletions cut 5 bases from V and 1 base from J, with 11 bases between. Germline CDR1 reads MNHEY; CDR2 reads SMNVEV (reference sequence). The CDR3 DNA follows: TGTGCCAGCAGTCTTCTCGGGGAGAACACCGGGGAGCTGTTTTTT. It specifies CASSLLGENTGELFF.

The chain combines TRBV5-1 with TRBJ2-5, with D perhaps matching TRBD2 (6 bases). The DNA end favors TRBJ2-7, so the J call may be wrong. Germline assignment: CDR1 SGHRS and CDR2 YFSETQ. The CDR3 contains 16 residues. The CDR3 loop reads CASSLAVGGAPYEQYF. The CDR3 DNA reads TGCGCCAGCAGCTTGGCCGTAGGCGGGGCGCCCTACGAGCAGTACTTC.

The chain links TRBV13 to TRBJ2-1; tentatively, D is TRBD1 (5 bases). Germline assignment: CDR1 PRHDT and CDR2 FYEKMQ (reference sequence). CDR3 length: 18 amino acids. V gave up 4 bases and J gave up 5 bases, with 24 bases separating them. The CDR3 loop is CASSSVAGIYSRNNEQFF. The CDR3, as DNA: TGTGCCAGCAGCTCGGTGGCAGGGATCTATTCCCGGAACAATGAGCAGTTCTTC.

This chain uses TRBV19 with TRBJ1-4; no clear D gene. The CDR3 runs to 13 residues. In germline, CDR1 is LNHDA, CDR2 SQIVND (reference sequence). V lost 2 bases and J 8 bases, leaving 9 bases between the germline ends. CDR3 DNA sequence: TGTGCCAGTAGTATAACGTCGGGGGAAAAACTGTTTTTT. The encoded protein is CASSITSGEKLFF.